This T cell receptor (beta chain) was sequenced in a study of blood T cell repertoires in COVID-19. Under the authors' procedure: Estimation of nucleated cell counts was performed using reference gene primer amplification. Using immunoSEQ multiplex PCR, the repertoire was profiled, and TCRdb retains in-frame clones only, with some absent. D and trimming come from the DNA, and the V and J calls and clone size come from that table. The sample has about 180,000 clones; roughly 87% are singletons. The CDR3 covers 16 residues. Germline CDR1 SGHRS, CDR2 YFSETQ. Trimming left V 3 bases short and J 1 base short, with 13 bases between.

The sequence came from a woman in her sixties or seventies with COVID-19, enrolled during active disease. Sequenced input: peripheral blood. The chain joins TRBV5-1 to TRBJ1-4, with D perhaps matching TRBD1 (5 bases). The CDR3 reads CASSSFGGGTNEKLFF. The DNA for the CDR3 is TGCGCCAGCAGCTCCTTCGGGGGGGGAACTAATGAAAAACTGTTTTTT.